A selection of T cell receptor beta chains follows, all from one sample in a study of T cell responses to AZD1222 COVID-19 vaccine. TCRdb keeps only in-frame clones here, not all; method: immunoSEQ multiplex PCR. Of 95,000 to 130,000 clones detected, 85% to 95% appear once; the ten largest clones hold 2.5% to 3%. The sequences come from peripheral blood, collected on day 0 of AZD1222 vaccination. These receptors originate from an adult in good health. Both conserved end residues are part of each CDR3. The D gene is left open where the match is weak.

CDR3: CASSMEYRGTYGYTF
DNA: TGTGCCAGTAGTATGGAGTACAGAGGCACCTATGGCTACACCTTC
V: TRBV19
J: TRBJ1-2
D: -

CDR3: CASRGDLRGEQYF
DNA: TGTGCCAGTAGGGGAGATCTACGAGGGGAGCAGTACTTC
V: TRBV19
J: TRBJ2-7
D: -

CDR3: CASSPGQDPYEQYF
DNA: TGTGCCAGCAGTCCGGGACAGGACCCCTACGAGCAGTACTTC
V: TRBV28
J: TRBJ2-7
D: TRBD1

CDR3: CASSLTPNTEAFF
DNA: TGTGCCAGCAGTTTAACACCGAACACTGAAGCTTTCTTT
V: TRBV27
J: TRBJ1-1
D: -

CDR3: CASSLGGSSYEQYF
DNA: TGCGCCAGCAGTCTAGGAGGGAGCTCCTACGAGCAGTACTTC
V: TRBV5-1
J: TRBJ2-7
D: -

CDR3: CSASPSGRAIEQFF
DNA: TGCAGTGCTAGTCCTAGCGGGAGGGCCATTGAGCAGTTCTTC
V: TRBV20-1
J: TRBJ2-1
D: TRBD2

CDR3: CASTTGIGQDPYEQYF
DNA: TGTGCCAGCACCACCGGAATTGGACAGGACCCCTACGAGCAGTACTTC
V: TRBV7-9
J: TRBJ2-7
D: TRBD1

CDR3: CSASRGVDSGNTIYF
DNA: TGCAGTGCTAGTAGGGGAGTAGACTCTGGAAACACCATATATTTT
V: TRBV20-1
J: TRBJ1-3
D: -

CDR3: CASSLVGGNYGYTF
DNA: TGTGCCAGCAGCTTAGTGGGGGGGAACTATGGCTACACCTTC
V: TRBV7-2
J: TRBJ1-2
D: -

CDR3: CASSDRANYGYTF
DNA: TGTGCCAGTAGTGACCGAGCTAACTATGGCTACACCTTC
V: TRBV19
J: TRBJ1-2
D: -

CDR3: CASIEGTGPHQPQHF
DNA: TGTGCCAGCATTGAGGGGACAGGCCCTCATCAGCCCCAGCATTTT
V: TRBV28
J: TRBJ1-5
D: TRBD1